What follows describes a single TCR beta chain. Its antigen has not been determined. Qualities for individual bases were not recorded, and no much larger clone is one base off. The germline V gene encodes CDR1 LNHNV and CDR2 YYDKDF (reference sequence). Trimming at the junction amounts to 0 bases on V and 7 bases on J, and the germline ends lie 12 bases apart. From cysteine to phenylalanine, the CDR3 is 14 amino acids long. Only CDR3 DNA is held: 42 bases, read in frame from base 1. A single peripheral blood draw of about 116 mL on average was collected from each donor into heparinised tubes. A BD FACSAria II was used to sort naive, central memory, regulatory and stem cell-like memory CD4+ T cells with a panel that included CD45RO, CCR7, CD25, CD127, CD95 and CD27. A purity above 98% was achieved for all sorted populations. Right away, PBMCs were isolated by Lymphoprep density gradient centrifugation and were stained directly, with no culture step. So that batch effects would be minimized, each experiment stained and sorted samples in pairs, pairing one healthy donor with one patient.

The sample comes from a study of beta chain features in type 1 diabetes (dated by TCRdb to the late 2010s). In the study overall: No differences in mean age, gender distribution, total cell number or subset yield were found between patients and healthy donors. A total of some 110 million sorted cells were examined across all samples, and the number of cells per subset was strongly correlated with RNA yield. In the study, TCRB repertoires of sorted circulating CD4+ T cell subsets from recently diagnosed type 1 diabetes patients were compared with those of matched healthy donors. Regulatory and stem cell-like memory subsets were obtained from only 8 patients and roughly eight healthy donors, while naive and central memory subsets were obtained from all 28 donors. Summary of the overall study and its limitations: Only small numbers of individuals were included in the HLA sub-analyses, which left unresolved whether HLA type had any influence on TCRB rearrangement. At VDJ recombination sites, patients with type 1 diabetes made fewer insertions and deleted more nucleotides, a pattern implying thymic rearrangement abnormalities. The naive, central memory and regulatory TCRB repertoires appeared to resemble one another more closely among patients than among healthy donors. Because cDNA rather than genomic DNA was sequenced, highly expressing activated cells could have been over-represented, although no difference in activation and CD3 levels was found between groups. A moderate but significant shortening of TCRB CDR3 length was observed in type 1 diabetes patients in all four CD4+ subsets. PCR may preferentially amplify shorter templates, but because patient and control samples were amplified and corrected together, any resulting skew would affect both groups equally.

The entire amount of isolated RNA was reverse transcribed using the High Capacity cDNA Reverse Transcription Kit, so the sequenced TCRB transcripts were expressed ones. Deep immunoSEQ sequencing was performed on naive, central memory and regulatory T cell samples, with an average of roughly 3.3 million total reads per sample. After sorted cells were lysed in RLT buffer, RNA was extracted with DNase-treated RNeasy Micro or Mini kits, with the choice depending on cell number. Each cell subset was processed separately to prevent cross-contamination, with patient and healthy donor samples processed together. TCRB sequences were amplified from cDNA with the immunoSEQ multiplex PCR, producing 87-bp fragments spanning the CDR3 region. Sequencing of the amplicons was performed on the Illumina HiSeq platform. The study's own analysis went as follows. PCR bias was computationally corrected using synthetic template baselines, reads within Hamming distance 2 were collapsed, and singletons that could not be merged were discarded. Reads were aligned against IMGT to assign V, D and J genes, CDR3 length and insertions or deletions at six rearrangement sites. Clonotype counts were normalized to sorted cell number within each subset before computing true diversity and Gini coefficients with the tcR R package. The overlap coefficient, calculated on TCRB nucleotide sequences, was used to quantify repertoire sharing. Out-of-frame TCRB sequences from naive cells were analyzed as a proxy for the pre-selection repertoire. Here the immuneACCESS table is served through TCRdb, limited to in-frame sequences with V and J called. Missing clones are a known gap in these copies; in checked studies unresolved V genes cover under half, and the rest lacks a known reason. The V and J calls and clone size were taken over from that table, and D and trimming were inferred from the DNA. Counted in this sample were about 930,000 clones; roughly a sixth of them appeared once. About 0.02% of the sample is in the top ten clones.

The chain was built from TRBV15 and TRBJ1-2; matching of 5 bases hints at TRBD1 as the D gene. What was sequenced was naive CD4+ T cells from blood. What the cell subset or site label conveys for this sample: true naive CD4+ T cells. The clonotype was recovered from a woman aged 18-30 years in good health. The nucleotides are TGTGCCACCAGCAGAGACAGGGAGGAACGTGGCTACACCTTC. It encodes CATSRDREERGYTF.